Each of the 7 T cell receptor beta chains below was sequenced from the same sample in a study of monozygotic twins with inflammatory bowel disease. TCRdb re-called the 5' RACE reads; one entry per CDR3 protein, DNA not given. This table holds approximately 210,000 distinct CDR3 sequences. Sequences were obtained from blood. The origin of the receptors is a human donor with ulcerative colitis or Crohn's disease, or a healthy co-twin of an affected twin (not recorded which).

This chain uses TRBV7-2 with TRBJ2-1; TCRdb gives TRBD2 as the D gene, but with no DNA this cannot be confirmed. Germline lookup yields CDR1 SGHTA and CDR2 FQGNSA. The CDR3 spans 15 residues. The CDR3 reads CASSAGASGSNEQFF.

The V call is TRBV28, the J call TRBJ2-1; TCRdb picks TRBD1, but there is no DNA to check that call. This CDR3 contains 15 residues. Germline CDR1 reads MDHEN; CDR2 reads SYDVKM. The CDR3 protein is CASSPAGTAYNEQFF. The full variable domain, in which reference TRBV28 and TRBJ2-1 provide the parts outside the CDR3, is DVKVTQSSRYLVKRTGEKVFLECVQDMDHENMFWYRQDPGLGLRLIYFSYDVKMKEKGDIPEGYSVSREKKERFSLILESASTNQTSMYLCASSPAGTAYNEQFFGPGTRLTVL.

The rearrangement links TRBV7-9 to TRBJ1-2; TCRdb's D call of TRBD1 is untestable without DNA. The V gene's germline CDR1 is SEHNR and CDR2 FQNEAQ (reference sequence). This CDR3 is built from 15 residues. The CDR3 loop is CASSLDKTANYGYTF.

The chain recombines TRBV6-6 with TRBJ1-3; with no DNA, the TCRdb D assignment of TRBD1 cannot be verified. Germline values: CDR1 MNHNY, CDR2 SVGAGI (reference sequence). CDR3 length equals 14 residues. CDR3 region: CASSLGQRGNTIYF.

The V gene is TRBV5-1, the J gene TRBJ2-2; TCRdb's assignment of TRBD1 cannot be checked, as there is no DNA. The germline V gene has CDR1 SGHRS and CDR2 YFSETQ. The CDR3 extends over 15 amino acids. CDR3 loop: CASTRTGANTGELFF.

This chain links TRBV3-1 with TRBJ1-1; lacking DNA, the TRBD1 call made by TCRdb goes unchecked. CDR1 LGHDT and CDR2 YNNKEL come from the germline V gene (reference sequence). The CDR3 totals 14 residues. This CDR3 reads CASSQLGRDTEAFF.

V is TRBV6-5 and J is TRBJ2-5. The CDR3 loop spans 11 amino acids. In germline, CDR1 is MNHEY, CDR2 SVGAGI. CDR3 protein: CASSYSKTQYF.